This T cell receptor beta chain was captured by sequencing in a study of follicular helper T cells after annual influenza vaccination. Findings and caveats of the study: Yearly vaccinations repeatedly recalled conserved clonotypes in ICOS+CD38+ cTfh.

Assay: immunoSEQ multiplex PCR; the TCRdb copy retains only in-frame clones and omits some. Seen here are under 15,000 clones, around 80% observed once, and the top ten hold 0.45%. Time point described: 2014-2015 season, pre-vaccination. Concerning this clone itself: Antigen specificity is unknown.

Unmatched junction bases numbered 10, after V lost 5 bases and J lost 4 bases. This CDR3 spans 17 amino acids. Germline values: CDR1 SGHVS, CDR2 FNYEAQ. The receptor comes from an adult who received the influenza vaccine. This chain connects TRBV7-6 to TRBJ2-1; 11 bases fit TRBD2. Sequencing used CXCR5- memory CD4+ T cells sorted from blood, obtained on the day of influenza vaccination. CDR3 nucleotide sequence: TGTGCCAGCAGCGATCGAAGGGTAGCGGGGGGGTACAATGAGCAGTTCTTC. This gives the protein CASSDRRVAGGYNEQFF.